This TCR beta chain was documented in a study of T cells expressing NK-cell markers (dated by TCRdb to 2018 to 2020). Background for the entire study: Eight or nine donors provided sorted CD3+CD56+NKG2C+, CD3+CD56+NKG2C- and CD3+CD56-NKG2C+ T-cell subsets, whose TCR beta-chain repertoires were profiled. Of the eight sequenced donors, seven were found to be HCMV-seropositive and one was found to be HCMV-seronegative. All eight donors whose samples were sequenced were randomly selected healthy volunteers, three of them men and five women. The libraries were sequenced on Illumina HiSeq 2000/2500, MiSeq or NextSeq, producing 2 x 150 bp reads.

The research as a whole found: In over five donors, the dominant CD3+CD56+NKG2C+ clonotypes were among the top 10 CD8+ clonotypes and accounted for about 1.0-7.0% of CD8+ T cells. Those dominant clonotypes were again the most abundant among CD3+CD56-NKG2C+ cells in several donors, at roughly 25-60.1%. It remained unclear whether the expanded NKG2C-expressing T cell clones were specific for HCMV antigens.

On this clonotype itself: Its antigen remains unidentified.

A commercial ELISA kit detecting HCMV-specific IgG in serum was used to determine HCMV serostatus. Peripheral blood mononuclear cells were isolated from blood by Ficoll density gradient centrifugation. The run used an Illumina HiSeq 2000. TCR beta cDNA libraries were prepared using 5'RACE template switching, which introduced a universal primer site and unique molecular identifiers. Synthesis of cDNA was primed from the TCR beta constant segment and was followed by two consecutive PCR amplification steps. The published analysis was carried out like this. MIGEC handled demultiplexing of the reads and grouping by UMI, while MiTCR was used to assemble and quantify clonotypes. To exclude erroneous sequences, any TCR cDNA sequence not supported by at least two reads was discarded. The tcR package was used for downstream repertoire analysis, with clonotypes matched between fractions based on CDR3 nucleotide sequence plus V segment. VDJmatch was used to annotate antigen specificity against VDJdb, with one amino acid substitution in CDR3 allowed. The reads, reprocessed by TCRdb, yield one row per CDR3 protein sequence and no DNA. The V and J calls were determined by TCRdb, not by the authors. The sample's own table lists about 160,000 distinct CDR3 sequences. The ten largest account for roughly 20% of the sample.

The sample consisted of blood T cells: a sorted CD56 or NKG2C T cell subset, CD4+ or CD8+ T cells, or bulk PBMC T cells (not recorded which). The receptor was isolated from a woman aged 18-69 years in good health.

The CDR3 corresponds to CAISEGDRGRAMNQPQHF. The receptor chain draws on TRBV10-3 and TRBJ1-5; TCRdb's D call of TRBD1 is untestable without DNA. The CDR3 measures 18 amino acids from cysteine to phenylalanine. No DNA is recorded. The CDR1 and CDR2 encoded by the germline V gene are ENHRY and SYGVKD.